Listed below are T cell receptor beta chains from one sample, sequenced in a study of blood T cells in healthy people across ages. Via MiXCR, TCRdb re-called the 5' RACE reads, giving one row per CDR3 protein. The sample includes roughly 570,000 distinct CDR3 sequences, approximately 30% seen only once; the top ten take 18%. The sequencing input was blood. The source of these receptors is a woman in her 70s in good health. Each CDR3 is given with its conserved first and last residue. The order of the fields is D gene, clone size, J gene, V gene, CDR3 protein, CDR3 DNA. A D gene is named only where the DNA matches it firmly. Clone size is stated in some rows and not others, as once, few, many or a class when expanded.

>TRBD2|few|TRBJ2-1|TRBV5-1
CASSLRTSGGYNEQFF
TGCGCCAGCAGCTTGAGGACTAGCGGGGGTTACAATGAGCAGTTCTTC
>-|once|TRBJ1-2|TRBV24-1
CATSDPAVARVYGYPF
TGTGCCACCAGTGATCCGGCGGTAGCCAGGGTCTATGGCTACCCCTTC
>TRBD1|few|TRBJ2-1|TRBV29-1
CSVGGGQGYNEQFF
TGCAGCGTTGGAGGGGGACAGGGGTACAATGAGCAGTTCTTC
>-|-|TRBJ1-1|TRBV3-1
CASSQGASSNTEAFF
TGTGCCAGCAGCCAAGGTGCTTCCTCGAACACTGAAGCTTTCTTT
>-|-|TRBJ2-7|TRBV28
CASSLSAGEWNEQYF
TGTGCCAGCAGTTTATCTGCAGGGGAGTGGAACGAGCAGTACTTC
>TRBD2|-|TRBJ2-5|TRBV10-3
CATGTSTQTQYF
TGTGCCACGGGGACTAGCACACAGACCCAGTACTTC
>-|few|TRBJ2-2|TRBV20-1
CSASPDLAGELFF
TGCAGTGCTAGTCCCGACTTGGCCGGGGAGCTGTTTTTT
>-|-|TRBJ2-1|TRBV18
CASSQDGYNEQFF
TGTGCCAGCTCTCAAGACGGTTACAATGAGCAGTTCTTC
>-|few|TRBJ1-5|TRBV6-5
CASSPSYSNQPQHF
TGTGCCAGCAGCCCTAGCTATAGCAATCAGCCCCAGCATTTT
>-|-|TRBJ2-2|TRBV27
CASSHPRGLDTGELFF
TGTGCCAGCAGCCATCCCCGGGGTCTGGACACCGGGGAGCTGTTTTTT
>-|few|TRBJ1-2|TRBV20-1
CSARDRWETAGGYTF
TGCAGTGCTAGAGATCGTTGGGAAACTGCGGGTGGCTACACCTTC
>-|-|TRBJ2-3|TRBV5-1
CASSLQSPTDTQYF
TGCGCCAGCAGCTTGCAGAGTCCCACAGATACGCAGTATTTT
>-|-|TRBJ2-5|TRBV7-8
CASSPGPGVDETQYF
TGTGCCAGCAGCCCCGGTCCCGGGGTAGATGAGACCCAGTACTTC
>TRBD2|few|TRBJ2-3|TRBV5-1
CASSSLAGGVSDTQYF
TGCGCCAGCAGCTCACTAGCGGGGGGCGTCTCAGATACGCAGTATTTT
>-|-|TRBJ1-1|TRBV6-1
CASSGLGGRITEAFF
TGTGCCAGCAGTGGCCTCGGTGGGCGGATCACTGAAGCTTTCTTT
>-|few|TRBJ2-5|TRBV2
CASNIFRGETQYF
TGTGCCAGCAATATTTTCAGGGGAGAGACCCAGTACTTC
>-|many|TRBJ1-2|TRBV7-2
CASSPGSNYGYTF
TGTGCCAGCAGCCCGGGGAGTAACTATGGCTACACCTTC
>-|-|TRBJ1-6|TRBV6-1
CATKGGRGKALNSPLHF
TGTGCTACGAAAGGGGGGCGCGGAAAAGCCCTTAATTCACCCCTCCACTTT
>-|few|TRBJ2-3|TRBV7-2
CASSLVKGLDTQYF
TGTGCCAGCAGCTTAGTAAAGGGACTAGATACGCAGTATTTT
>-|few|TRBJ2-1|TRBV19
CASSIEGTGYNEQFF
TGTGCCAGTAGTATCGAAGGGACGGGGTACAATGAGCAGTTCTTC
>-|-|TRBJ2-2|TRBV5-6
CASSLGPTHTTGELFF
TGTGCCAGCAGCCTAGGACCTACCCATACTACCGGGGAGCTGTTTTTT
>TRBD1|-|TRBJ2-2|TRBV20-1
CSAGDSLGTGELFF
TGCAGTGCCGGGGACAGTTTAGGCACCGGGGAGCTGTTTTTT
>-|many|TRBJ2-7|TRBV27
CASSTGSEQYF
TGTGCCAGCAGCACAGGGTCCGAGCAGTACTTC
>TRBD1|few|TRBJ2-7|TRBV4-2
CASSQDGWDRGLSEQYF
TGTGCCAGCAGCCAAGACGGCTGGGACAGGGGATTATCCGAGCAGTACTTC
>-|few|TRBJ1-1|TRBV20-1
CRGDSGRTEAFF
TGCAGAGGGGACTCTGGGAGGACTGAAGCTTTCTTT
>-|few|TRBJ2-2|TRBV28
CASIGVPITGELFF
TGTGCCAGCATCGGGGTTCCCATCACCGGGGAGCTGTTTTTT
>TRBD2|few|TRBJ2-5|TRBV20-1
CSARRGGGETQYF
TGCAGTGCTAGGCGGGGGGGAGGTGAGACCCAGTACTTC
>TRBD1|-|TRBJ1-4|TRBV12-3/TRBV12-4
CASSHRDRWEKLFF
TGTGCCAGCAGTCACCGGGACAGGTGGGAAAAACTGTTTTTT
>-|-|TRBJ1-2|TRBV6-1
CASSEPDRDGWEYGYTF
TGTGCCAGCAGTGAGCCCGACCGGGACGGCTGGGAGTATGGCTACACCTTC
>TRBD1|once|TRBJ1-2|TRBV7-2
CASSLEGTGDHGYTF
TGTGCCAGCAGCTTAGAAGGGACAGGGGACCACGGCTACACCTTC
>-|few|TRBJ1-2|TRBV7-2
CASSLAGRATGGYTF
TGTGCCAGCAGCTTAGCGGGCAGGGCTACGGGTGGCTACACCTTC
>-|-|TRBJ2-5|TRBV11-2
CASGGRETQYF
TGTGCCAGCGGAGGCAGGGAGACCCAGTACTTC
>-|few|TRBJ2-2|TRBV5-6
CASSLWAGAMTGELFF
TGTGCCAGCAGCTTGTGGGCAGGGGCGATGACCGGGGAGCTGTTTTTT
>-|few|TRBJ2-1|TRBV19
CASSPPGGWYEQFF
TGTGCCAGTAGCCCGCCCGGGGGCTGGTATGAGCAGTTCTTC
>TRBD2|few|TRBJ2-1|TRBV7-6
CASSSRVAGMSRNEQFF
TGTGCCAGCAGCTCCCGGGTAGCGGGGATGTCTAGGAATGAGCAGTTCTTC
>TRBD1|-|TRBJ2-3|TRBV7-2
CASNWDRETDTQYF
TGTGCCAGCAACTGGGACAGGGAAACAGATACGCAGTATTTT
>-|few|TRBJ2-6|TRBV9
CASSVSLPGANVLTF
TGTGCCAGCAGCGTCTCACTACCTGGGGCCAACGTCCTGACTTTC
>TRBD2|-|TRBJ2-7|TRBV6-1
CASSEARTGGRNEQSF
TGTGCCAGCAGTGAAGCGCGAACGGGGGGGCGAAATGAGCAGTCCTTC
>-|few|TRBJ2-7|TRBV7-7
CARYDRGGPYEQYF
TGTGCCAGATACGACAGAGGCGGCCCCTACGAGCAGTACTTC
>TRBD1|few|TRBJ2-7|TRBV7-2
CASGTGRYEQYF
TGTGCCAGCGGGACAGGGCGGTACGAGCAGTACTTC
>-|few|TRBJ1-1|TRBV5-1
CASSFAGGTEAFF
TGCGCCAGCAGCTTCGCCGGGGGCACTGAAGCTTTCTTT
>TRBD2|few|TRBJ2-5|TRBV20-1
CSARDMMAGGNYETQYF
TGCAGTGCTAGAGATATGATGGCGGGGGGGAACTATGAGACCCAGTACTTC
>-|few|TRBJ1-6|TRBV28
CASSLLWPLHF
TGTGCCAGCAGTTTATTATGGCCCCTCCACTTT